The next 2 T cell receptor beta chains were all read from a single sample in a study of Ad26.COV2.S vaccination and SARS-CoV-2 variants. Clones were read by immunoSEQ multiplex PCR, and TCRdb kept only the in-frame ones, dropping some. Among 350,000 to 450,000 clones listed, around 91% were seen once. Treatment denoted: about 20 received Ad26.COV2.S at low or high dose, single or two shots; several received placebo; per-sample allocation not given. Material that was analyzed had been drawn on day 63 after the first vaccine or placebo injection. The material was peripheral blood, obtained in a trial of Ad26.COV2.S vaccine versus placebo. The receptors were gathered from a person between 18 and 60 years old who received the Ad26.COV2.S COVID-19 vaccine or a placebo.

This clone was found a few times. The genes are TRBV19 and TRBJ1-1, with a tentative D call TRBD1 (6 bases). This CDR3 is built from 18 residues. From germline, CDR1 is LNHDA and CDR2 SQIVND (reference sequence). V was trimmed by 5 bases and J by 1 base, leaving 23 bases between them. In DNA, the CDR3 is TGTGCCAGTAGTCCATCGCCCAGGGGCCTTGAAGAGAACACTGAAGCTTTCTTT. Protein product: CASSPSPRGLEENTEAFF.

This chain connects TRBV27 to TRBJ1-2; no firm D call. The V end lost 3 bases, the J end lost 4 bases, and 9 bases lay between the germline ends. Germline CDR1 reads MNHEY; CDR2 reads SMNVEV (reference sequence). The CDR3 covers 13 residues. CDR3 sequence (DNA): TGTGCCAGCAGTTTGTACGGAGGCTATGGCTACACCTTC. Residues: CASSLYGGYGYTF.